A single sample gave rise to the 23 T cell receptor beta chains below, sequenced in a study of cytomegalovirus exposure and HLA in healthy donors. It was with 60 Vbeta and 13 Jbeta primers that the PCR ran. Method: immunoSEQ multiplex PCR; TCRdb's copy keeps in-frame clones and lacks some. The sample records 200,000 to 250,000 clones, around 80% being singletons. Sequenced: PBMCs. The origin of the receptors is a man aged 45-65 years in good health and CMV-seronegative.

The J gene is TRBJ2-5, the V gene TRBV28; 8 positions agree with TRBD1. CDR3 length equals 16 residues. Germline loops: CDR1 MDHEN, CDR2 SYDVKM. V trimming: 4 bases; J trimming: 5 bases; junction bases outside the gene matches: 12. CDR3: CASSSGGDRFPETQYF. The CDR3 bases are TGTGCCAGCAGTTCAGGAGGGGACAGGTTCCCCGAGACCCAGTACTTC.

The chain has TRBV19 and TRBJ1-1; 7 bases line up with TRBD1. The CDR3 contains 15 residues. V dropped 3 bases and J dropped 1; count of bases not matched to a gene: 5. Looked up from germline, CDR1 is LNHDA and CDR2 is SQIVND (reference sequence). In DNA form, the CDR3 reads TGTGCCAGTAGTATTACGGACAGGACGAACACTGAAGCTTTCTTT. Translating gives CASSITDRTNTEAFF.

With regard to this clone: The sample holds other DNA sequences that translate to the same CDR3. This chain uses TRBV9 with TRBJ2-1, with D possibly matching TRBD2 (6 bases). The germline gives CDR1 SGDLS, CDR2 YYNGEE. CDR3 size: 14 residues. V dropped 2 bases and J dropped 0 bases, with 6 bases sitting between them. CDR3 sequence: CASSVGSSYNEQFF. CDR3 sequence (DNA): TGTGCCAGCAGCGTCGGGAGCTCCTACAATGAGCAGTTCTTC.

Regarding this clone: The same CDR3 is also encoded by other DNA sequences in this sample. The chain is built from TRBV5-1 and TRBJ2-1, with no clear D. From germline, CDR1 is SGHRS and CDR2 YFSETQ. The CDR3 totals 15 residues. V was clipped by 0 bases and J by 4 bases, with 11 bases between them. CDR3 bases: TGCGCCAGCAGCTTGGTAGGAGATAGTTACAATGAGCAGTTCTTC. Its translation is CASSLVGDSYNEQFF.

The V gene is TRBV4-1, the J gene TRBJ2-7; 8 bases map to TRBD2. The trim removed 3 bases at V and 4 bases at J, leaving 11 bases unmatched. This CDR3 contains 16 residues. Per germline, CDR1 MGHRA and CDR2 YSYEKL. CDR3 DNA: TGCGCCAGCAGCCAGACCGGGGGGGAGAGTTGGTACGAGCAGTACTTC. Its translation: CASSQTGGESWYEQYF.

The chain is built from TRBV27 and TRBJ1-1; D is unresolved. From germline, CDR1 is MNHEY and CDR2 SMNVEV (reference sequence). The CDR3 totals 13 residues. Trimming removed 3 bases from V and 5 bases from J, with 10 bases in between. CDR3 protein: CASSLRQWTEAFF. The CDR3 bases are TGTGCCAGCAGTTTGCGGCAGTGGACTGAAGCTTTCTTT.

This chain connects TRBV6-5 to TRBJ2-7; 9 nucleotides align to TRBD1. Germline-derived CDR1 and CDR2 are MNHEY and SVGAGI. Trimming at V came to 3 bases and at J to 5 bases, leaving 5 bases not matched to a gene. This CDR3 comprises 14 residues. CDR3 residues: CASSYTGGGHEQYF. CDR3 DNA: TGTGCCAGCAGTTATACAGGGGGCGGCCACGAGCAGTACTTC.

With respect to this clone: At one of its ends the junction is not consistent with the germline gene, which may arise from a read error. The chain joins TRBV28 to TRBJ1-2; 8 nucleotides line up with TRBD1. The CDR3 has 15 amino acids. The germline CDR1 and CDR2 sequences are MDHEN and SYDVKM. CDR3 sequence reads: CASTPGQGANYGYTF. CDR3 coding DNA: TGTGCCAGCACCCCGGGGCAGGGGGCTAATTATGGCTACACCTTC.

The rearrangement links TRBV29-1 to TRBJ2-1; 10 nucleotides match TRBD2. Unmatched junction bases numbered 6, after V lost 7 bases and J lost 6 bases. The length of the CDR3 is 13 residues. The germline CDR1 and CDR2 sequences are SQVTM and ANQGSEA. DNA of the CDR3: TGCAGCGCCGGGACTAGCGTGGTCAATGAGCAGTTCTTC. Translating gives CSAGTSVVNEQFF.

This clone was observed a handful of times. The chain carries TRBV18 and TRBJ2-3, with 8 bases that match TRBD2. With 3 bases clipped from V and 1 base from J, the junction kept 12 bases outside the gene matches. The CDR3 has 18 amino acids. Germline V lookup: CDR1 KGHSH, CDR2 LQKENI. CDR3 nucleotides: TGTGCCAGCTCACCTCGGTTCCAACGGGAGGGCGGCACAGATACGCAGTATTTT. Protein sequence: CASSPRFQREGGTDTQYF. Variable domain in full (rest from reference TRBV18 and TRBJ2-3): NAGVMQNPRHLVRRRGQEARLRCSPMKGHSHVYWYRQLPEEGLKFMVYLQKENIIDESGMPKERFSAEFPKEGPSILRIQQVVRGDSAAYFCASSPRFQREGGTDTQYFGPGTRLTVL.

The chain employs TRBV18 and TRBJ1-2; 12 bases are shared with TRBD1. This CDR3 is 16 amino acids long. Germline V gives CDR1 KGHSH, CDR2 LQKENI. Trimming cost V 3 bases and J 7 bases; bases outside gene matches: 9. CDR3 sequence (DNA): TGTGCCAGCTCACCGATTCGGGACAGGGGGCAGGGTGGCTACACCTTC. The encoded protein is CASSPIRDRGQGGYTF. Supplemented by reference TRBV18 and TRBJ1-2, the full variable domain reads NAGVMQNPRHLVRRRGQEARLRCSPMKGHSHVYWYRQLPEEGLKFMVYLQKENIIDESGMPKERFSAEFPKEGPSILRIQQVVRGDSAAYFCASSPIRDRGQGGYTFGSGTRLTVV.

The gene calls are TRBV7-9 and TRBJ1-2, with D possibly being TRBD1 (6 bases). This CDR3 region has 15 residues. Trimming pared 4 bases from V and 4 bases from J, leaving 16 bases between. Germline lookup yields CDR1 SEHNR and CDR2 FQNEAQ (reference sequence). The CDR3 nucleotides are TGTGCCAGCAGCTCCGGGGAGGGAGGGGGCTATGGCTACACCTTC. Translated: CASSSGEGGGYGYTF.

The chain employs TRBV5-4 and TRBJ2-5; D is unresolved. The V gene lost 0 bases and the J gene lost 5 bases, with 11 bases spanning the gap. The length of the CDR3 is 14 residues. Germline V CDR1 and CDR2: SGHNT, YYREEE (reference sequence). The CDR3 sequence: CASSLDEFGETQYF. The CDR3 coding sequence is TGTGCCAGCAGCTTGGACGAGTTCGGGGAGACCCAGTACTTC.

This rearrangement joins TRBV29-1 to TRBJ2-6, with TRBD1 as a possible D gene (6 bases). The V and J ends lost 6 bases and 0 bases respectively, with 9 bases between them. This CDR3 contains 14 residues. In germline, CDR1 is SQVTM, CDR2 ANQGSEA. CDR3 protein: CSVEGVSGANVLTF. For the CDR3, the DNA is TGCAGCGTAGAGGGGGTCTCTGGGGCCAACGTCCTGACTTTC.

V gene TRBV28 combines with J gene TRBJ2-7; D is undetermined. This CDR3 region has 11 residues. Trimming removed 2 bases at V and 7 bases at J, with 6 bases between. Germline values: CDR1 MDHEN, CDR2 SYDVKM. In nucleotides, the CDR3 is TGTGCCAGCAGTTTAGGGCCTGAGCAGTACTTC. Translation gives CASSLGPEQYF.

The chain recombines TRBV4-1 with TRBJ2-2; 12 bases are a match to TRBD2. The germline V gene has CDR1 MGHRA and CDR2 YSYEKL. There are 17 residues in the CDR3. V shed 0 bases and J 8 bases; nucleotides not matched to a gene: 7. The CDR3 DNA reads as TGCGCCAGCAGCCAAGATAGACTAGCGGGAGAGGGAGGGGAGCTGTTTTTT. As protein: CASSQDRLAGEGGELFF.

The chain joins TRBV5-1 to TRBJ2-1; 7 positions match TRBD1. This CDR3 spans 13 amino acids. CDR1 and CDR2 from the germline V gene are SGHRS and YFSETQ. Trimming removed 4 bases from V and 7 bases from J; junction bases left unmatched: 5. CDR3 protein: CASSGTTGNEQFF. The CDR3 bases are TGCGCCAGCAGCGGTACGACAGGGAATGAGCAGTTCTTC.

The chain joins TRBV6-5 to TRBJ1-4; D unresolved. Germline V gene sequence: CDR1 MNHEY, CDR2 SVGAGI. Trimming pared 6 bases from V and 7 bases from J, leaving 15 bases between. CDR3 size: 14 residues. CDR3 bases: TGTGCCAGCAGCCCGGCGGGAGGGAGTGAAAAACTGTTTTTT. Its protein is CASSPAGGSEKLFF.

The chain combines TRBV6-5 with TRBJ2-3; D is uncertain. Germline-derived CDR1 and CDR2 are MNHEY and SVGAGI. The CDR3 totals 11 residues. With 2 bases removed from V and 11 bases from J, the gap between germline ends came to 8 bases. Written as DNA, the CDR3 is TGTGCCAGCAGTTACCCTCCCTTGCAGTATTTT. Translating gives CASSYPPLQYF.

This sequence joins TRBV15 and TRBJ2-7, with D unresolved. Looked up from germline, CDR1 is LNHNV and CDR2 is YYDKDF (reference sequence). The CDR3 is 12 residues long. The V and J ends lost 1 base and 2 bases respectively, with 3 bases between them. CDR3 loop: CATSRGAYEQYF. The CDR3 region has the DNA TGTGCCACCAGCAGAGGAGCCTACGAGCAGTACTTC.

The CDR3 DNA reads TGTGCCAGCACGGAGGAGGGATCATTTTACGAGCAGTACTTC. Amino acid sequence: CASTEEGSFYEQYF. V gene TRBV6-4 combines with J gene TRBJ2-7, with D perhaps TRBD2 (6 bases). The V end lost 7 bases, the J end lost 4 bases, and 17 bases lay between the germline ends. CDR1 and CDR2 (germline): MRHNA, SNTAGT. This CDR3 region has 14 residues.

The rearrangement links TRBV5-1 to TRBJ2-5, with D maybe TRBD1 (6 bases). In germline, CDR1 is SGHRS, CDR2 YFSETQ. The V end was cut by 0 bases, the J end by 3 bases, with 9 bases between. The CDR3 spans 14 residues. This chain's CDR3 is CASSLEQGKETQYF. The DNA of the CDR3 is TGCGCCAGCAGCTTGGAACAGGGAAAAGAGACCCAGTACTTC.

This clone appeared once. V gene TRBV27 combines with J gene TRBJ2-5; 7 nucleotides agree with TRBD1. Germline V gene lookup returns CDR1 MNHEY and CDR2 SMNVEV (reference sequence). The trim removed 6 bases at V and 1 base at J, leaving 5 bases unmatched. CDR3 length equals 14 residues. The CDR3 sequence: CASRSGGIQETQYF. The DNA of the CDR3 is TGTGCCAGCAGATCAGGGGGAATCCAAGAGACCCAGTACTTC.